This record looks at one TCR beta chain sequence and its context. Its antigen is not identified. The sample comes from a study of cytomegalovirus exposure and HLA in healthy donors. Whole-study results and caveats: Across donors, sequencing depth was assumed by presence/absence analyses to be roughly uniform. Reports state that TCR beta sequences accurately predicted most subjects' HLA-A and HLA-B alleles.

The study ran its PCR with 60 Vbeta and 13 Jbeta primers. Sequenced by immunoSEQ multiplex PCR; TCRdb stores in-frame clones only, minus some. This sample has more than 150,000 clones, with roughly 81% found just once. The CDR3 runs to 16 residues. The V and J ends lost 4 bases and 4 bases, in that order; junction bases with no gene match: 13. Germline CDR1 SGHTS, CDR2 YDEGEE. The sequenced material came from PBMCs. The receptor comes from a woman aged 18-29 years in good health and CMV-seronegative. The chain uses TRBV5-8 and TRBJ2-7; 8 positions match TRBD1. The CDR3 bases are TGTGCCAGCAGCCTTCAATATGACAGGGGCAAGTACGAGCAGTACTTC. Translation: CASSLQYDRGKYEQYF.